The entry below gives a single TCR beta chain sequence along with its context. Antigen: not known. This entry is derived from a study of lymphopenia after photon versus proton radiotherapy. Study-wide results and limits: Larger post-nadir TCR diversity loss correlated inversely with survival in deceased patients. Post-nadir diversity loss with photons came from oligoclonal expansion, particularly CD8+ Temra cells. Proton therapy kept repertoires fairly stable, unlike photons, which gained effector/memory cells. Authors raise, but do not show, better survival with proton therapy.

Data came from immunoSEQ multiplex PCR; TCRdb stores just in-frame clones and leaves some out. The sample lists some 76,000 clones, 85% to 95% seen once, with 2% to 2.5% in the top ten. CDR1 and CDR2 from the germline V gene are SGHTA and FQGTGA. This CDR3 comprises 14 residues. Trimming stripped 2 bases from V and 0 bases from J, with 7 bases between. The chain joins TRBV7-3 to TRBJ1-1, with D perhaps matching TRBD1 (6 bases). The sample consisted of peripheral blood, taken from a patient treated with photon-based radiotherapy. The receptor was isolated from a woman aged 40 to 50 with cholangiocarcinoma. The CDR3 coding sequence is TGTGCCAGCAGCTTACAGGGGATGAACACTGAAGCTTTCTTT. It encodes CASSLQGMNTEAFF. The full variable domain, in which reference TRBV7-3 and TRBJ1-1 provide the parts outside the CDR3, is GAGVSQTPSNKVTEKGKYVELRCDPISGHTALYWYRQSLGQGPEFLIYFQGTGAADDSGLPNDRFFAVRPEGSVSTLKIQRTERGDSAVYLCASSLQGMNTEAFFGQGTRLTVV.